This entry features one T cell receptor (beta chain) sequence. TCRdb's table, derived via immunoSEQ multiplex PCR, lists solely in-frame clones and lacks some. Here the sample spans about 19,000 clones, around 73% being singletons. In germline, CDR1 is LNHDA, CDR2 SQIVND (reference sequence). This CDR3 contains 14 residues. V dropped 3 bases and J dropped 3 bases, with 10 bases sitting between them. This sample stems from a study of sequential checkpoint blockade in melanoma. Looking at the study overall: Randomization was 1:1 between first-line nivolumab→ipilimumab and ipilimumab→nivolumab. Each arm's sequence ended with maintenance nivolumab.

Treatment indicated: randomized to nivolumab then ipilimumab (arm A) or the reverse (arm B). None of the patients previously received DNA-damaging chemotherapy. Sorted cells were live CD3+CD8+, lacking CD19 and CD56, from PBMCs. V is TRBV19 and J is TRBJ2-3; weak D call: TRBD1 (5 bases). This specimen consisted of CD8+ T cells sorted from blood (inferred from file names), obtained from a patient given nivolumab and ipilimumab in sequence. This receptor was identified in a human donor with melanoma. Here the CDR3 DNA reads TGTGCCAGTAGTATTTTGTACAGGACAGATACGCAGTATTTT. Translation gives CASSILYRTDTQYF.